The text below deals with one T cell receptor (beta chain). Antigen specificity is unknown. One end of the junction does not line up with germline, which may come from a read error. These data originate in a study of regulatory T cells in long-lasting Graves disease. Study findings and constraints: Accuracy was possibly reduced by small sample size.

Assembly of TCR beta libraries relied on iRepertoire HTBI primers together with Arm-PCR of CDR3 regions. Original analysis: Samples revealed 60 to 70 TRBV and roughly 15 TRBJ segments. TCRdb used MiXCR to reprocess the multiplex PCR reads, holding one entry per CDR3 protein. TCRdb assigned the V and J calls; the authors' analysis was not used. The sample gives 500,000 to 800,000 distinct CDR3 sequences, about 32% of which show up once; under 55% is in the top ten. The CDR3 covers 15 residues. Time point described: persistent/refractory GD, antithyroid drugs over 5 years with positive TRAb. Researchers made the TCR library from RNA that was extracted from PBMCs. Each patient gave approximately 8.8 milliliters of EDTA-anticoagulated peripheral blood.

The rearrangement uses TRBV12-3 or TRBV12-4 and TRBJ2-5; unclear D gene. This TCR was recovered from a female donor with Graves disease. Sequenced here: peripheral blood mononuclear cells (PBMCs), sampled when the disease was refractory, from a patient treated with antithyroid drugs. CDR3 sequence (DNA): TGTGCCAGCAGTTTACGCGCGAAACCCCAAGAGACCCGGTACTTC. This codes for CASSLRAKPQETRYF.